This T cell receptor (beta chain) appears in the sequencing data of a study of CD8+CD57+ T cells in acquired aplastic anemia (dated by TCRdb to the late 2010s). Regarding the study in general: A mean of approximately 2.9 ug of DNA, ranging from roughly 0.2 to 27.4 ug, was extracted from sorted CD4+ and CD8+ cells. For healthy donor samples, the average read count was around 10 million for CD4+ cells and roughly 12 million for CD8+ cells. The investigation overall reported the following: No significant difference in CD8+ Simpson's diversity was found between patients and healthy controls (P=0.060). Roughly 30 CD8+ CDR3 sequences were found to be shared between patients and controls, but these sequences appeared to be highly expressed in patients and within the immunodominant clones of the patients.

This clonotype was recorded many times. Its cognate antigen has yet to be identified. The input lacks base qualities; no much larger clone sits a single base away. In this study, sorted CD4+ and CD8+ T cells from the blood of healthy subjects and of severe aplastic anemia patients had their TCR repertoires deep-sequenced. Ficoll-Paque density gradient centrifugation was used to isolate peripheral blood mononuclear cells. Before DNA extraction, CD4+ and CD8+ T cells were sorted with FACS or magnetic beads. CDR1 and CDR2 (MNHEY, SVGAGI) derive from the germline V gene. The CDR3 has 14 amino acids, counting the end cysteine and phenylalanine. Solely the CDR3 DNA is kept, with 42 bases framed from the first base. The V end gives up 6 bases and the J end 8 bases, leaving 6 bases in the junction not matched to a gene. TCR beta VDJ combination and CDR3 sequence profiling used genomic DNA as the template. An Illumina HiSeq 2000 was the platform used for TCR repertoire sequencing. On the study's bioinformatics: TRBV/TRBJ rearrangement plots, CDR3 size and DJ length profiles, and Simpson's diversity index were used to assess repertoires. The most abundant DNA sequence in the deep sequencing data was defined as the immunodominant clone. CDR3 amino acid sequences were checked for sharing between subjects and were compared against published repertoires and the VDJdb database. TCRdb reprocessed the public reads (quality trimming at Q25 with fastp, clone calling with MiXCR) and kept in-frame beta chains. Rows are combined by CDR3 protein, so each entry shows the most common genes and DNA. In this record, the V and J calls reflect TCRdb's handling and not the investigators' own analysis. The sample has around 140,000 distinct CDR3 sequences on record, 41% of them singletons. The ten largest clones represent under 9% of the sample.

The chain employs TRBV6-5 and TRBJ2-1, and 11 junctional nucleotides match TRBD2. This clonotype originated in a human donor in good health, serving as a control. Input material: sorted CD4+, CD8+, or CD8+CD57+ T cells (not recorded which) from PBMCs. The CDR3 in this case is CASRYSGGAYEQFF. The DNA reads TGTGCCAGCAGATATAGCGGGGGGGCGTATGAGCAGTTCTTC.